This TCR beta chain was found in a study of T cells in Graves' hyperthyroidism and ophthalmopathy. Study-level background: Sampling of peripheral blood happened at initial diagnosis, prior to any treatment. Study-wide results and limits: Ophthalmopathy stood apart from stable hyperthyroidism in a 13 V-J model.

This clonotype was counted many times. Antigen specificity is unknown. The source material, RNA transcripts, was used to amplify TCR beta CDR3 regions. RT-PCR in the first round (using the HTBI primer set) targeted the TCR CDR3. In TCRdb, the multiplex PCR reads were re-called with MiXCR into one record per CDR3 protein. The repertoire holds hundreds of thousands of distinct CDR3 sequences, less than 20% seen once, with over 7.5% in the top ten. The V gene's germline CDR1 is LGHDT and CDR2 YNNKEL (reference sequence). The ends lost 2 bases at V and 6 bases at J; junction bases unmatched: 3. This CDR3 contains 15 residues. Participants, patients aged 18 to 65, had newly diagnosed hyperthyroidism with a duration under 2 months. The study excluded patients with uncontrolled infection, other autoimmune disease, pregnancy or lactation.

The V gene is TRBV3-1, the J gene TRBJ2-3, with TRBD2 matching 12 bases. Sequenced: blood. This TCR was recovered from a woman aged 18 to 35 with Graves' hyperthyroidism. Here the CDR3 DNA reads TGTGCCAGCAGCCAACGCCTAGCGGGGGGGGATACGCAGTATTTT. Its translation: CASSQRLAGGDTQYF.